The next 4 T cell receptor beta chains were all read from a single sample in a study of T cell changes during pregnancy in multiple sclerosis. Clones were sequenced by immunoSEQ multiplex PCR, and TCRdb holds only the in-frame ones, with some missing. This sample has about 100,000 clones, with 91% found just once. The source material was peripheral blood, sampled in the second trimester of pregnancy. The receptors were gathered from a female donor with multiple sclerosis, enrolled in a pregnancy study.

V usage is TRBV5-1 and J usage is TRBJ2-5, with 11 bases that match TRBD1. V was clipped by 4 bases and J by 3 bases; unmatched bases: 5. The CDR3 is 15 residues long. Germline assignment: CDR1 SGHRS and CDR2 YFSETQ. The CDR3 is CASSERTGGKETQYF. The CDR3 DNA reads TGCGCCAGCAGCGAGAGGACAGGGGGCAAAGAGACCCAGTACTTC.

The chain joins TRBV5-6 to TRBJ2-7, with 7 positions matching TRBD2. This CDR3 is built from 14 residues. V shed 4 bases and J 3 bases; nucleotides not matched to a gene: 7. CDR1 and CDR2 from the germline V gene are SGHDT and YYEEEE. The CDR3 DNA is TGTGCCAGCAGCCAAGGACTAGTCCACTACGAGCAGTACTTC. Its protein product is CASSQGLVHYEQYF.

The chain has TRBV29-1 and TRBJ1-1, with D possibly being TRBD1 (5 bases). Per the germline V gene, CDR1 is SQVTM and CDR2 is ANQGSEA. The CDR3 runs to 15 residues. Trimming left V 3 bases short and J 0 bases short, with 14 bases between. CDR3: CSVEGGTYMNTEAFF. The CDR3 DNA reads TGCAGCGTTGAGGGCGGGACGTACATGAACACTGAAGCTTTCTTT.

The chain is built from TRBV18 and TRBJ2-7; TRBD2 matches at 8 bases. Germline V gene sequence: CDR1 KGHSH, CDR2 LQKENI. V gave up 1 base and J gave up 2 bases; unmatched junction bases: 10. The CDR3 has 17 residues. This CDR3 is CASSPLAGGGIAYEQYF. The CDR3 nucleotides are TGTGCCAGCTCACCACTAGCGGGCGGGGGGATAGCCTACGAGCAGTACTTC.